This T cell receptor (beta chain) is from a study of T cell changes during pregnancy in multiple sclerosis (dated by TCRdb to 2018 to 2020). With regard to the full study: In women with multiple sclerosis, the researchers looked at how the T cell repertoire shifted as pregnancy progressed.

The library was obtained by the immunoSEQ multiplex PCR assay. In its TCRdb copy, this immuneACCESS table keeps in-frame sequences only and misses some clones. Where compared with another copy, unresolved V genes explain less than half of these, and the others have no known cause. Within this sample are some 110,000 clones, with approximately 90% of them counted one time only. The ten largest clones capture 1.5% of the sample. V and J are trimmed by 1 base and 2 bases, and the gene matches miss 6 bases of the junction. From the cysteine up to the phenylalanine, the CDR3 has a length of 15 residues. Kept here is only the CDR3 DNA, which spans 45 bases and is read in frame from base 1. The germline V gene sets CDR1 to SGDLS and CDR2 to YYNGEE. Details on this clone: Its antigen is unknown. Qualities for individual bases were not recorded, and no much larger clone is one base off.

The receptor chain draws on TRBV9 and TRBJ2-7; 7 middle bases align to TRBD2. This specimen consisted of peripheral blood, obtained in the third trimester of pregnancy. The receptor's source is a female donor with multiple sclerosis, enrolled in a pregnancy study. At the DNA level, the sequence is TGTGCCAGCAGCGTAAGGACGGGAGGCCCCTACGAGCAGTACTTC. The translation is CASSVRTGGPYEQYF.